This TCR beta chain was captured by sequencing in a study of shared clonotypes between healthy human individuals. Across the whole study: CD8 memory received one plate per donor, CD8 naive two, CD4 memory three and CD4 naive three.

This CDR3 comprises 16 residues. V lost 0 bases and J lost 5; bases outside the gene matches: 7. Germline V CDR1 and CDR2: SGDLS, YYNGEE. The table came from immunoSEQ multiplex PCR; TCRdb's copy has only in-frame clones and leaves some out. The sample shows 2 million to 2.5 million clones, around 93% of them seen only once. The authors divided CD4+ cells into CD45RA+ naive and CD45RA-negative memory subsets. As concerns this clone: Its antigen is not known.

Study-wide results and caveats: Clonotype sharing across several donors was observed for around 5.1% of naive CD4 clonotypes. Compared with memory subsets, naive subsets generally had larger estimated richness.

The receptor was isolated from a man between 18 and 29 years old in good health. Some clones in this sample may be carry-over from other donors' samples. The rearrangement links TRBV9 to TRBJ2-3, with TRBD2 matching 9 bases. The sample consisted of naive CD4+ T cells from PBMCs. The subset here: CD45RA+ positively selected. The CDR3 coding sequence is TGTGCCAGCAGCGTAGGTCCTAGCGGGGCCGGAGATACGCAGTATTTT. Amino acids: CASSVGPSGAGDTQYF.